This T cell receptor (beta chain) originates from a study of T cell responses to AZD1222 COVID-19 vaccine. Points from the study as a whole: Repertoires in all cases were sampled only once the peak T cell response had passed.

As for this clone: Its antigen is currently unknown.

The CDR3 sequence is 14 residues long. Trimming left V 10 bases short and J 2 bases short, with 16 bases between. From germline, CDR1 is LNHDA and CDR2 SQIVND (reference sequence). Clones were read by immunoSEQ multiplex PCR, and TCRdb kept only the in-frame ones, dropping some. Of 120,000 to 150,000 clones detected, under 95% appear once; the ten largest clones hold about 1.9%. The TCR was taken from an adult in good health. The gene calls are TRBV19 and TRBJ2-3; unclear D gene. Specimen: peripheral blood, collected on day 0 of AZD1222 vaccination. The CDR3 protein is CATLRRENTDTQYF. CDR3 sequence (DNA): TGTGCCACCCTTAGAAGGGAAAACACAGATACGCAGTATTTT.